The T cell receptor (beta chain) under discussion was sequenced for a study of shared clonotypes between healthy human individuals (dated by TCRdb to the early 2020s). A note on the overall study: A few men and a couple of women, aged 18 to 49 years, made up the cohort. For each donor, CD4 naive and CD4 memory were each run on three plates, CD8 naive on two plates, and CD8 memory on one plate. The study deeply sequenced blood TCR repertoires of about 5 healthy adults to estimate repertoire size and the extent of clonotype sharing between individuals. To increase sequencing depth and limit assay-specific biases, TCR repertoire library preparation and sequencing were carried out by different laboratories using diverse techniques. Between about 0.8 and 9.5 billion PBMCs per donor were obtained by leukapheresis. Overall results and qualifications from the work: The genetic and exposure-history diversity represented was limited by the small number of donors. Sharing across a few donors was observed for approximately 5% of naive CD4, 3% to 4% of naive CD8, 2.3% of memory CD4, and about 0.4% of memory CD8 clonotypes. Compared with non-shared clonotypes, clonotypes shared by all four sorted-subset donors had higher generation probabilities. Pairwise subsampling indicated that sequencing depth was expected to affect the degree of clonotype sharing among donors. Larger estimated clonotype richness was generally found for naive subsets than for memory subsets. Rarefaction of sorted-subset datasets indicated incomplete sequencing despite the large sequencing depth. Sampling was limited to blood, and TCR repertoires in tissue likely differ from TCR repertoires in blood.

Of note for this clone: No antigen is known for it. There are no base qualities to consult, and no much larger clone falls within one base.

CD8 naive samples consisted of CD45RO-negative cells that were positively selected for CCR7, yielding a CD45RA+CCR7+ population without TemRA cells. Healthy HIV-negative adults with no recently reported acute infections or vaccinations were included as donors. Every donor was a Caucasian adult living in Nashville, Tennessee, USA. Blood was collected by leukapheresis, and PBMCs were isolated by Ficoll-Histopaque density gradient centrifugation and then cryopreserved in liquid nitrogen vapor phase. Analytical flow cytometry was used to check the purity and quantity of every magnetically sorted T cell population. Genomic DNA was isolated from each sorted fraction and quantified by UV absorbance on a Nanodrop 2000c. TCR CDR3 regions were amplified from genomic DNA by multiplex PCR using the deep immunoSEQ assay. Extracted genomic DNA from each cell subset was spread evenly across all wells of several immunoSEQ 96-well plates, with each plate serving as a replicate. For sorted subsets, roughly 200 ng genomic DNA, equal to about 30,000 T cell genomes, was loaded into each replicate PCR. Purified libraries were quantified with a Qubit 3.0 fluorometer, sized on a Bioanalyzer 2100, and re-quantified with the KAPA Library Quantification kit. Every immunoSEQ 96-well plate was sequenced on a dedicated single-read 150-cycle Illumina NextSeq 550 flow cell. On the authors' methods: The immunoSEQ output contained only junctional sequences without quality scores, so filtering could not match that applied to full-length reads. To assign V/J genes and CDR3, sequences were annotated using PyIR, a Python wrapper for IgBLAST v1.9, with IMGT germline references. Reads with weak V/J assignments (E-value above 1e-6), missing CDR3, stop codons, out-of-frame junctions, or ambiguous translated residues were removed. V3J clonotypes were defined as sequences sharing the same inferred V gene, J gene, and CDR3 amino acid sequence. Percentage overlap between repertoires was calculated by dividing the number of shared unique clonotypes by the size of the smaller repertoire. Repertoire richness was assessed with RTK rarefaction, the Chao1 estimator, and Recon v2.1 estimates of unobserved clonotypes. OLGA was used to compute generation probabilities for all TCRbeta clonotypes that the gDNA method yielded from a handful of donors. The table was pulled from immuneACCESS by TCRdb, which kept in-frame rearrangements only. Such tables lose some clones; where checked, under half of the loss comes from unresolved V genes, and the rest has no known cause. V, J and clone size are those of that table, while D and trimming were read from the DNA. This sample has approximately 840,000 clones in its table, and approximately 97% of those were observed once. Less than 0.25% of the sample comes from the top ten.

The germline V gene (reference sequence) sets CDR1 to LNHDA and CDR2 to SQIVND. V gives up 6 bases and J gives up 3 bases, and the segment between their germline ends measures 18 bases. The CDR3 measures 15 amino acids from cysteine to phenylalanine. Left in the record is the CDR3 DNA by itself, 45 bases read in frame from the first base. In this chain, TRBV19 is recombined with TRBJ2-7, with an unclear D gene assignment. This TCR came from a man younger than 45 in good health. The sequencing input was naive CD8+ T cells sorted from blood. Per the publication, the cell subset or site label means: CD45RA+CCR7+. The DNA sequence reads TGTGCCAGTAGAGGTTCAGGAACTTCGAACTACGAGCAGTACTTC. Its amino acids are CASRGSGTSNYEQYF.